This entry features one TCR beta chain sequence. This sample stems from a study of blood T cell repertoires in COVID-19. Across the whole study: Collection of acute and convalescent COVID-19 samples took place in the United States, Italy and Spain.

Authors' analysis steps: Estimated nucleated cell counts came from reference gene primer amplification. Assay used: immunoSEQ multiplex PCR; TCRdb lists only in-frame clones, some missing. D and trimming come from the DNA, and the V and J calls and clone size come from that table. The sample holds around 15,000 clones; less than 90% are singletons and the top ten take roughly 16%. From germline, CDR1 is SEHNR and CDR2 FQNEAQ (reference sequence). CDR3 length: 14 residues. The V end lost 1 base, the J end lost 1 base, and 6 bases lay between the germline ends. This receptor was obtained from a human donor in a cohort sampled during active COVID-19. The chain links TRBV7-9 to TRBJ2-3, with TRBD2 as a possible D gene (5 bases). Sequencing was done on a sample of peripheral blood. For the CDR3, the DNA is TGTGCCAGCAGCTTAGAGAGGGGCACAGATACGCAGTATTTT. This codes for CASSLERGTDTQYF.